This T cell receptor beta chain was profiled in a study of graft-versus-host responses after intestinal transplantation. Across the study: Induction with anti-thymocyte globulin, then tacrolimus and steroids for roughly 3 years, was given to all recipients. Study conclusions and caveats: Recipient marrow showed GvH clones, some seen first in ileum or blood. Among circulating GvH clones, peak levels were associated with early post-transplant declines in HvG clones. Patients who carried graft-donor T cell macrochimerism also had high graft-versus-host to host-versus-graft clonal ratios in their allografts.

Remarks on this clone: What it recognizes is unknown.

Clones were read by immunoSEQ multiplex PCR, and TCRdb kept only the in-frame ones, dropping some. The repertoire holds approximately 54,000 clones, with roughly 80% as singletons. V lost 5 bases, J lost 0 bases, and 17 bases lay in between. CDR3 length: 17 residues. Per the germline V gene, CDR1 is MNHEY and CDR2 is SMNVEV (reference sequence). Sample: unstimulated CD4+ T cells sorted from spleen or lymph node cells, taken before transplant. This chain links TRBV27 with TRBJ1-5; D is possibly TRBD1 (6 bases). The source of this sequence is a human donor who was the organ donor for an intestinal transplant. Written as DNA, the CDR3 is TGTGCCAGCAGTCTAAGGGGGACACCCTTTAGCAATCAGCCCCAGCATTTT. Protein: CASSLRGTPFSNQPQHF.